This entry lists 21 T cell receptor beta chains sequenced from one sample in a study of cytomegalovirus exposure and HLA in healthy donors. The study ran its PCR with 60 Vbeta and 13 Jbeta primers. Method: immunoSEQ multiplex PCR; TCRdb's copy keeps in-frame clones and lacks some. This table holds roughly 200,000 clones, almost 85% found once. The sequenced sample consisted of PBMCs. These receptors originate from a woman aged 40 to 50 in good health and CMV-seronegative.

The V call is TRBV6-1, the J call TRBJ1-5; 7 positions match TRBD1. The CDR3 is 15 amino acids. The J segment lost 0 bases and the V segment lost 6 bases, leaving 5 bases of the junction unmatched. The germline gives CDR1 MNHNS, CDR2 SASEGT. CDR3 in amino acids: CASRGTDYSNQPQHF. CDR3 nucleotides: TGTGCCAGCAGAGGGACAGACTATAGCAATCAGCCCCAGCATTTT.

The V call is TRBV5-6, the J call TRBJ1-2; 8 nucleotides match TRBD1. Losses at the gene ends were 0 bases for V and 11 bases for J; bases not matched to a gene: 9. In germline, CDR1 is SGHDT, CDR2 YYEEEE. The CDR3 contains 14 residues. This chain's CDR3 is CASSLELSGGEYTF. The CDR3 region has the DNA TGTGCCAGCAGCTTGGAGCTGTCAGGGGGCGAGTACACCTTC.

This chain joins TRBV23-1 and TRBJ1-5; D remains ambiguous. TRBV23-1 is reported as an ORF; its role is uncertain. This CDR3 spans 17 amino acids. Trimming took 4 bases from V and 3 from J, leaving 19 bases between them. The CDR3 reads CASSPDRRGIINQPQHF. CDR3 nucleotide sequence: TGCGCCAGCAGTCCTGACCGGAGAGGTATTATCAATCAGCCCCAGCATTTT.

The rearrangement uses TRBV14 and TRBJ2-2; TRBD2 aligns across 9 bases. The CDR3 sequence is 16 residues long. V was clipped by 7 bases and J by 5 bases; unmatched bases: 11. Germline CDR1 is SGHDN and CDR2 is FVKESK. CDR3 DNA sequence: TGTGCCAGCAACGGCGGGGGGGCTATGAGGACCGGGGAGCTGTTTTTT. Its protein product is CASNGGGAMRTGELFF.

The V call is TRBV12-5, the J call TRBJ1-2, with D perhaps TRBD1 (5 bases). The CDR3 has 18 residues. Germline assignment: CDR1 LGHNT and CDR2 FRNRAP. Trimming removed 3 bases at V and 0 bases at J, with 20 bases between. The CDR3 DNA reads TGTGCTAGTGGTTTTTATCTGGGGGGACGCGTTACTAACTATGGCTACACCTTC. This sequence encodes CASGFYLGGRVTNYGYTF.

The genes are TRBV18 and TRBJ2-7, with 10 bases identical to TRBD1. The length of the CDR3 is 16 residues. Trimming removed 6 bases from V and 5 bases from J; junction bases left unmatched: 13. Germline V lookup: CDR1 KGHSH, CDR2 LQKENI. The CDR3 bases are TGTGCCAGCTCTCTTAAGTCGGGACAGGGGAACAACGAGCAGTACTTC. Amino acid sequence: CASSLKSGQGNNEQYF. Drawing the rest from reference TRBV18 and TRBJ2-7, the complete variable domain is NAGVMQNPRHLVRRRGQEARLRCSPMKGHSHVYWYRQLPEEGLKFMVYLQKENIIDESGMPKERFSAEFPKEGPSILRIQQVVRGDSAAYFCASSLKSGQGNNEQYFGPGTRLTVT.

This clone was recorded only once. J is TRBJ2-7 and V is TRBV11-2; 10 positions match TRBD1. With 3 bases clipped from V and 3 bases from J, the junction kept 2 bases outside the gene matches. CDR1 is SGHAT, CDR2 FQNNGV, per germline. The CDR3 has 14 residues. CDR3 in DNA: TGTGCCAGCAGCTTGGACAGGGGGAACTACGAGCAGTACTTC. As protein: CASSLDRGNYEQYF.

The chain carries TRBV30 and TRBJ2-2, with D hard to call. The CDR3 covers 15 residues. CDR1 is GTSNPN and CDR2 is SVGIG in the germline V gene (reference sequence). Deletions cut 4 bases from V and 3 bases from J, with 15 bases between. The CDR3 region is CAWTDGRSYTGELFF. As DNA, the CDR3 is TGTGCCTGGACCGACGGTCGGAGTTACACCGGGGAGCTGTTTTTT.

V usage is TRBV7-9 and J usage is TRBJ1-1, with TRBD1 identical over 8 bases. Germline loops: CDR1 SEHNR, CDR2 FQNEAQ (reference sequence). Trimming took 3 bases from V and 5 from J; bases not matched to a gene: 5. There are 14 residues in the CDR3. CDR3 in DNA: TGTGCCAGCAGCTTCACAGGGGGGGTGACTGAAGCTTTCTTT. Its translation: CASSFTGGVTEAFF.

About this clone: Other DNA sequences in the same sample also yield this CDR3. The CDR3: CASSLPGLPYEQYF. Written as DNA, the CDR3 is TGTGCCAGTAGCTTACCGGGACTTCCCTACGAGCAGTACTTC. The chain employs TRBV19 and TRBJ2-7, with D tentatively TRBD2 (6 bases). Germline V gene lookup returns CDR1 LNHDA and CDR2 SQIVND (reference sequence). The CDR3 covers 14 residues. V was trimmed by 6 bases and J by 2 bases, leaving 14 bases between them.

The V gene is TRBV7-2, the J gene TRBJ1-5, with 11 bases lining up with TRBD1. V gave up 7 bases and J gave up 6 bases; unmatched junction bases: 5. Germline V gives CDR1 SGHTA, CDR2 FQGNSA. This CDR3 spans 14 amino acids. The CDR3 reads CASTPGTGGQPQHF. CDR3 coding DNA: TGTGCCAGCACCCCCGGGACAGGGGGTCAGCCCCAGCATTTT.

The CDR3 DNA is TGTGCCAGCAGTTACGACAGGGCTAACTATGGCTACACCTTC. The encoded protein is CASSYDRANYGYTF. The rearrangement uses TRBV6-5 and TRBJ1-2; TRBD1 matches at 7 bases. V gave up 2 bases and J gave up 0 bases; unmatched junction bases: 0. Per germline, CDR1 MNHEY and CDR2 SVGAGI. The CDR3 is 14 residues long.

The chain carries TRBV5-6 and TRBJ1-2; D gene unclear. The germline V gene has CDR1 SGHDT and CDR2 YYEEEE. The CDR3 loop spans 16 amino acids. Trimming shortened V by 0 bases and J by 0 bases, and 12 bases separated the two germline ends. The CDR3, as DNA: TGTGCCAGCAGCTTGGTTCGCCGACAAGCTAACTATGGCTACACCTTC. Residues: CASSLVRRQANYGYTF.

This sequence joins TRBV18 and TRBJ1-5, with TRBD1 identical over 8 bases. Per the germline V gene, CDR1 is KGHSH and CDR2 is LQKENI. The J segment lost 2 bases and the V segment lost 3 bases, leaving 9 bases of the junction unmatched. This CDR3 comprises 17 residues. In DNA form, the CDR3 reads TGTGCCAGCTCACCGTCCAGGGGGCACGGGGGCAATCAGCCCCAGCATTTT. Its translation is CASSPSRGHGGNQPQHF.

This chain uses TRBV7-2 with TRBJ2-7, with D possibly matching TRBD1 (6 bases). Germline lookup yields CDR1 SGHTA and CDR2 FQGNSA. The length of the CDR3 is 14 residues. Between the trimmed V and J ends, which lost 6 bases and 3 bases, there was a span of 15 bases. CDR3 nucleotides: TGTGCCAGCAGTCGACAGGAAGGAAACTACGAGCAGTACTTC. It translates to CASSRQEGNYEQYF.

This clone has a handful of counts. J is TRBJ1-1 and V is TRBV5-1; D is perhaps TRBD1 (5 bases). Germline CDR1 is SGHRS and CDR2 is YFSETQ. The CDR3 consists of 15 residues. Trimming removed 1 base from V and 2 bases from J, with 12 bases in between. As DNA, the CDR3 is TGCGCCAGCAGCTTGTATGGAGGGGCAAACACTGAAGCTTTCTTT. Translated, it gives CASSLYGGANTEAFF.

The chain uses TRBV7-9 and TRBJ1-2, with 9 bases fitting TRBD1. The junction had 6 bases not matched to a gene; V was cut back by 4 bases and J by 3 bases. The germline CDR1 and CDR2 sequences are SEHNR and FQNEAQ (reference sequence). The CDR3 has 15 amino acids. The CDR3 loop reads CASSSGTGYDYGYTF. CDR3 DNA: TGTGCCAGCAGCTCCGGGACAGGGTATGACTATGGCTACACCTTC.

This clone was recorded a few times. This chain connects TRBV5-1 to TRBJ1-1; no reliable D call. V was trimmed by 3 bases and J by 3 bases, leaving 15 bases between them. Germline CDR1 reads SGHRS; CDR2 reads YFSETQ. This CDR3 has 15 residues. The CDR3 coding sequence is TGCGCCAGCAGCTCTTATTTTGGCCAAGACACTGAAGCTTTCTTT. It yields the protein CASSSYFGQDTEAFF.

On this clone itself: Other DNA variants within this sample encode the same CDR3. The CDR3 is CASSRDRNQPQHF. DNA for the CDR3: TGTGCCAGTAGCCGCGATAGAAATCAGCCCCAGCATTTT. The chain recombines TRBV19 with TRBJ1-5, with unresolved D. This CDR3 region has 13 residues. Trimming stripped 6 bases from V and 4 bases from J, with 10 bases between. The germline CDR1 and CDR2 sequences are LNHDA and SQIVND (reference sequence).

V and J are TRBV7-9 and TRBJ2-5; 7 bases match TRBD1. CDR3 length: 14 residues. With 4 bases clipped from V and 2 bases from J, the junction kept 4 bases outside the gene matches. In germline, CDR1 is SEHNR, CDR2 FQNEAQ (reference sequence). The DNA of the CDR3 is TGTGCCAGCAGCTCCGGGACAGCTCAAGAGACCCAGTACTTC. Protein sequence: CASSSGTAQETQYF.

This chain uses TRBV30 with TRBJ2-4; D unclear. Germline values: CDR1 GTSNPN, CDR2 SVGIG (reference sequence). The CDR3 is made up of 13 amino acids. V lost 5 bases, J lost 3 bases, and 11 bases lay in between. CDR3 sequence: CAWSGASKNIQYF. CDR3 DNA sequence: TGTGCCTGGTCCGGAGCGAGCAAAAACATTCAGTACTTC.